Following are 28 T cell receptor beta chains from one sample sequenced in a study of T cell changes during pregnancy in multiple sclerosis. TCRdb's table, derived via immunoSEQ multiplex PCR, lists solely in-frame clones and lacks some. The table shows roughly 39,000 clones, with 75% to 95% occurring only once. Sequences were derived from CD8+ T cells from peripheral blood mononuclear cells, sampled after pregnancy. These receptors were taken from a female donor with multiple sclerosis, enrolled in a pregnancy study.

This clone was counted between two and nine times. V and J are TRBV4-1 and TRBJ1-6, with 7 bases identical to TRBD1. Germline assignment: CDR1 MGHRA and CDR2 YSYEKL. There are 16 residues in the CDR3. The junction had 5 bases not matched to a gene; V was cut back by 4 bases and J by 2 bases. The CDR3 bases are TGCGCCAGCAGCCCCACAGGGGAGGCCTATAATTCACCCCTCCACTTT. Amino acids: CASSPTGEAYNSPLHF.

The chain is built from TRBV6-5 and TRBJ1-2; possible D gene TRBD1, 5 bases. The length of the CDR3 is 14 residues. Between the trimmed V and J ends, which lost 7 bases and 5 bases, there was a span of 17 bases. CDR1 is MNHEY and CDR2 is SVGAGI in the germline V gene. The CDR3 spells CASTLGAGWYGYTF. The DNA of the CDR3 is TGTGCCAGCACCCTTGGGGCAGGGTGGTATGGCTACACCTTC.

The rearrangement uses TRBV19 and TRBJ1-5, with 7 bases matching TRBD1. This CDR3 comprises 15 residues. Germline loops: CDR1 LNHDA, CDR2 SQIVND (reference sequence). Germline trimming cut 7 bases from V and 0 bases from J; bases unmatched to any gene: 6. The CDR3 bases are TGTGCCAGTAAGGGGACAGACTATAGCAATCAGCCCCAGCATTTT. Its protein is CASKGTDYSNQPQHF. The variable domain in full, completed from reference TRBV19 and TRBJ1-5, reads DGGITQSPKYLFRKEGQNVTLSCEQNLNHDAMYWYRQDPGQGLRLIYYSQIVNDFQKGDIAEGYSVSREKKESFPLTVTSAQKNPTAFYLCASKGTDYSNQPQHFGDGTRLSIL.

This clone ranks as medium-sized. The chain joins TRBV6-1 to TRBJ2-2, with 7 bases aligning to TRBD2. The V and J ends lost 5 bases and 7 bases, in that order; junction bases with no gene match: 10. The CDR3 length is 15 residues. Germline CDR1 reads MNHNS; CDR2 reads SASEGT. CDR3 sequence: CASSSMAGEDGELFF. CDR3 nucleotide sequence: TGTGCCAGCAGTTCTATGGCGGGAGAAGACGGGGAGCTGTTTTTT.

This chain links TRBV7-9 with TRBJ1-2; D might be TRBD1 (6 bases). The V gene lost 5 bases and the J gene lost 4 bases, with 17 bases spanning the gap. Per germline, CDR1 SEHNR and CDR2 FQNEAQ (reference sequence). The CDR3 extends over 15 amino acids. CDR3 sequence: CASSNDLRGPYGYTF. CDR3 coding DNA: TGTGCCAGCAGCAACGACCTCAGGGGACCCTATGGCTACACCTTC.

The chain recombines TRBV7-6 with TRBJ2-7, with 7 bases fitting TRBD1. Per germline, CDR1 SGHVS and CDR2 FNYEAQ. This CDR3 contains 15 residues. V lost 4 bases, J lost 6 bases, and 12 bases stayed unmatched. CDR3 sequence reads: CASSSPNVQGSEQYF. The CDR3 nucleotides read TGTGCCAGCAGCTCTCCTAATGTACAGGGGTCCGAGCAGTACTTC.

The rearrangement links TRBV14 to TRBJ1-1; 9 bases are a match to TRBD1. Trimming cost V 1 base and J 10 bases; bases outside gene matches: 13. Germline CDR1 reads SGHDN; CDR2 reads FVKESK. The CDR3 has 16 amino acids. CDR3 in amino acids: CASSQAGTGYKDGAFF. In DNA form, the CDR3 reads TGTGCCAGCAGCCAAGCAGGGACAGGGTATAAAGATGGAGCTTTCTTT.

This clone appeared once. The chain links TRBV13 to TRBJ2-3, with 13 bases aligning to TRBD2. V trimming: 5 bases; J trimming: 5 bases; junction bases outside the gene matches: 7. This CDR3 region has 16 residues. Germline CDR1 PRHDT, CDR2 FYEKMQ (reference sequence). This CDR3 is CASSPTSGGAVDTQYF. In nucleotides, the CDR3 is TGTGCCAGCAGCCCTACTAGCGGGGGGGCTGTAGATACGCAGTATTTT.

The rearrangement joins TRBV25-1 to TRBJ2-3; D is unclear. Between the trimmed V and J ends, which lost 0 bases and 4 bases, there was a span of 8 bases. Germline assignment: CDR1 MGHDK and CDR2 SYGVNS. The length of the CDR3 is 14 residues. This chain's CDR3 is CASSEYRSSDTQYF. For the CDR3, the DNA is TGTGCCAGCAGTGAATATAGGAGTTCAGATACGCAGTATTTT.

The V gene is TRBV9, the J gene TRBJ1-1; D is ambiguous. Germline V CDR1 and CDR2: SGDLS, YYNGEE. The CDR3 sequence is 11 residues long. The V end was cut by 6 bases, the J end by 6 bases, with 9 bases between. This CDR3 is CASKRGAEAFF. CDR3 sequence (DNA): TGTGCCAGCAAGAGAGGAGCTGAAGCTTTCTTT.

The chain employs TRBV5-1 and TRBJ2-7; TRBD2 matches 10 bases. The V and J ends lost 0 bases and 5 bases, in that order; junction bases with no gene match: 8. The CDR3 extends over 16 amino acids. The germline V gene encodes CDR1 SGHRS and CDR2 YFSETQ. This CDR3 reads CASSLGLAGVLDEQYF. The CDR3 DNA reads as TGCGCCAGCAGCTTGGGTCTAGCGGGAGTTTTGGACGAGCAGTACTTC.

This chain links TRBV14 with TRBJ2-7; D not resolved. Per the germline V gene, CDR1 is SGHDN and CDR2 is FVKESK. V was trimmed by 2 bases and J by 2 bases, leaving 13 bases between them. The CDR3 runs to 15 residues. CDR3 loop: CASSQYIDKPYEQYF. The CDR3 nucleotides read TGTGCCAGCAGCCAATATATTGACAAGCCCTACGAGCAGTACTTC. Combining the CDR3 with reference TRBV14 and TRBJ2-7 gives the whole variable domain EAGVTQFPSHSVIEKGQTVTLRCDPISGHDNLYWYRRVMGKEIKFLLHFVKESKQDESGMPNNRFLAERTGGTYSTLKVQPAELEDSGVYFCASSQYIDKPYEQYFGPGTRLTVT.

This chain uses TRBV27 with TRBJ2-3, with 7 bases aligning to TRBD1. Germline CDR1 reads MNHEY; CDR2 reads SMNVEV (reference sequence). This CDR3 has 16 residues. The V and J ends lost 5 bases and 0 bases, in that order; junction bases with no gene match: 8. This CDR3 reads CASSPGTAISTDTQYF. Here the CDR3 DNA reads TGTGCCAGCAGTCCAGGGACAGCCATAAGCACAGATACGCAGTATTTT.

J is TRBJ2-2 and V is TRBV5-1, with a possible D match to TRBD1 (5 bases). Trimming stripped 1 base from V and 2 bases from J, with 9 bases between. The CDR3 runs 15 residues. Germline loops: CDR1 SGHRS, CDR2 YFSETQ. This chain's CDR3 is CASSLLTDNTGELFF. In nucleotides, the CDR3 is TGCGCCAGCAGCTTGTTGACAGATAACACCGGGGAGCTGTTTTTT. Looking up the rest from reference TRBV5-1 and TRBJ2-2 gives the full variable domain: KAGVTQTPRYLIKTRGQQVTLSCSPISGHRSVSWYQQTPGQGLQFLFEYFSETQRNKGNFPGRFSGRQFSNSRSEMNVSTLELGDSALYLCASSLLTDNTGELFFGEGSRLTVL.

A single count supports this clone. J is TRBJ2-7 and V is TRBV6-1; tentatively, D is TRBD2 (7 bases). There are 15 residues in the CDR3. Trimming pared 6 bases from V and 1 base from J, leaving 16 bases between. The germline V gene has CDR1 MNHNS and CDR2 SASEGT. CDR3 in amino acids: CASRGRGGGSYEQYF. CDR3 bases: TGTGCCAGCAGGGGGAGGGGGGGAGGATCCTACGAGCAGTACTTC.

The chain is built from TRBV28 and TRBJ1-5; 9 bases map to TRBD1. Germline CDR1 and CDR2: MDHEN and SYDVKM. The ends lost 6 bases at V and 7 bases at J; junction bases unmatched: 7. CDR3 length: 14 amino acids. The CDR3 region is CASRPTGGWQPQHF. The CDR3 DNA is TGTGCCAGCAGACCGACAGGGGGTTGGCAGCCCCAGCATTTT.

The genes are TRBV15 and TRBJ2-2; maybe TRBD2 (5 bases). Trimming removed 1 base from V and 1 base from J, with 13 bases in between. Germline values: CDR1 LNHNV, CDR2 YYDKDF (reference sequence). The CDR3 is made up of 17 amino acids. CDR3 loop: CATSRGGRLGNTGELFF. The CDR3 bases are TGTGCCACCAGCAGAGGCGGGCGGTTAGGGAACACCGGGGAGCTGTTTTTT.

This chain uses TRBV30 with TRBJ2-2; D is undetermined. Germline V gene lookup returns CDR1 GTSNPN and CDR2 SVGIG (reference sequence). Between the trimmed V and J ends, which lost 5 bases and 0 bases, there was a span of 7 bases. CDR3 length: 13 amino acids. CDR3 nucleotide sequence: TGTGCCTGGGACACCGCGAACACCGGGGAGCTGTTTTTT. Translation: CAWDTANTGELFF.

V is TRBV6-5 and J is TRBJ2-7; D possibly corresponds to TRBD2 (7 bases). Germline V gene lookup returns CDR1 MNHEY and CDR2 SVGAGI. The CDR3 totals 14 residues. V gave up 2 bases and J gave up 3 bases, with 11 bases separating them. CDR3: CASSYAGAYYEQYF. The CDR3 DNA is TGTGCCAGCAGTTACGCGGGGGCCTACTACGAGCAGTACTTC.

The rearrangement joins TRBV6-5 to TRBJ2-2; no clear D. The CDR3 spans 13 residues. Germline CDR1 reads MNHEY; CDR2 reads SVGAGI. Deletions cut 2 bases from V and 6 bases from J, with 7 bases between. CDR3 loop: CASSYIRAGELFF. CDR3 DNA sequence: TGTGCCAGCAGTTACATCCGTGCCGGGGAGCTGTTTTTT.

This chain connects TRBV5-8 to TRBJ2-1, with D hard to call. CDR3 size: 12 residues. The V and J ends lost 2 bases and 8 bases respectively, with 8 bases between them. CDR1 is SGHTS, CDR2 YDEGEE, per germline. The CDR3 loop is CASSFSGDEQFF. DNA of the CDR3: TGTGCCAGCAGCTTTTCAGGCGATGAGCAGTTCTTC.

The rearrangement joins TRBV5-1 to TRBJ1-2, with 8 bases identical to TRBD1. J was trimmed by 5 bases and V by 0 bases; bases with no gene match: 12. The CDR3 spans 17 residues. CDR1 and CDR2 from the germline V gene are SGHRS and YFSETQ. The CDR3 here is CASSLALQGGYLYGYTF. The CDR3 DNA sequence: TGCGCCAGCAGCTTGGCTTTACAGGGGGGATACCTATATGGCTACACCTTC.

The V and J genes are TRBV6-1 and TRBJ1-1; D call uncertain. The CDR3 extends over 14 amino acids. CDR1 is MNHNS and CDR2 is SASEGT in the germline V gene. V was trimmed by 3 bases and J by 0 bases, leaving 8 bases between them. In DNA form, the CDR3 reads TGTGCCAGCAGTGATAGAAGCATGAACACTGAAGCTTTCTTT. This gives the protein CASSDRSMNTEAFF.

This chain connects TRBV5-6 to TRBJ2-3, with D unresolved. CDR1 is SGHDT and CDR2 is YYEEEE in the germline V gene. This CDR3 spans 13 amino acids. V was pared by 1 base and J by 2 bases, with 5 bases between. CDR3 DNA sequence: TGTGCCAGCAGCTTGATACTCACAGATACGCAGTATTTT. It specifies CASSLILTDTQYF.

This rearrangement joins TRBV10-2 to TRBJ2-5; TRBD2 matches at 8 bases. Trimming took 4 bases from V and 4 from J; bases not matched to a gene: 5. CDR1 is WSHSY, CDR2 SAAADI, per germline. There are 14 residues in the CDR3. The DNA for the CDR3 is TGCGCCAGCAGTGGGACTAGCTCCCTAGAGACCCAGTACTTC. Protein: CASSGTSSLETQYF.

The rearrangement links TRBV6-1 to TRBJ2-5; TRBD2 aligns across 11 bases. The trim removed 1 base at V and 3 bases at J, leaving 4 bases unmatched. This CDR3 has 16 amino acids. Germline CDR1 reads MNHNS; CDR2 reads SASEGT. CDR3 in amino acids: CASSEGILAGEETQYF. Here the CDR3 DNA reads TGTGCCAGCAGTGAAGGGATACTAGCGGGGGAAGAGACCCAGTACTTC.

This clone was counted once. J is TRBJ2-2 and V is TRBV29-1; the D gene is possibly TRBD1 (5 bases). The V and J ends lost 6 bases and 3 bases respectively, with 8 bases between them. The germline V gene encodes CDR1 SQVTM and CDR2 ANQGSEA. The CDR3 totals 12 residues. CDR3 in amino acids: CSVQGYTGELFF. In nucleotides, the CDR3 is TGCAGCGTCCAGGGATACACCGGGGAGCTGTTTTTT.

In nucleotides, the CDR3 is TGCAGCTCAGGGGGACTAGAAGTTAATGAGCAGTTCTTC. Its translation: CSSGGLEVNEQFF. This sequence joins TRBV29-1 and TRBJ2-1; the D gene is possibly TRBD2 (8 bases). Germline CDR1 is SQVTM and CDR2 is ANQGSEA. The V end lost 8 bases, the J end lost 7 bases, and 18 bases lay between the germline ends. This CDR3 is built from 13 residues.